This T cell receptor beta chain was captured in a study of human thymus T cells. Clones were read by immunoSEQ multiplex PCR, and TCRdb kept only the in-frame ones, dropping some. The table has around 130,000 clones, around 94% seen once; the top ten hold 0.024%. J lost 1 base, V lost 0 bases, and 8 bases had no gene match. This CDR3 comprises 18 residues. Germline assignment: CDR1 LGHNA and CDR2 YNFKEQ. Thymic samples were excised during corrective heart operations. Sequencing used thymus tissue. J is TRBJ2-2 and V is TRBV4-2; 7 positions agree with TRBD2. This receptor was identified in a boy under two years old with a congenital heart defect but otherwise immunologically healthy. CDR3 in amino acids: CASSQDKGGSLNTGELFF. In DNA form, the CDR3 reads TGTGCCAGCAGCCAAGATAAGGGCGGGAGTTTGAACACCGGGGAGCTGTTTTTT.